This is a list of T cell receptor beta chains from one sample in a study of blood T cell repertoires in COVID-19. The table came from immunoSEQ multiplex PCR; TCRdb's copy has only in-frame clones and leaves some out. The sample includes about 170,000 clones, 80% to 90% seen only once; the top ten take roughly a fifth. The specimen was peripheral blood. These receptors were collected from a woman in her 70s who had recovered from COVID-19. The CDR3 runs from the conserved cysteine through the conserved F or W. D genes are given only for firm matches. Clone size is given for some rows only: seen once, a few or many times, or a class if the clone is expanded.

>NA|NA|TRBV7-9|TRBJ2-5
CASSPSGVTQYF
TGTGCCAGCAGCCCCTCAGGGGTGACCCAGTACTTC
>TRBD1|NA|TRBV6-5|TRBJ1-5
CASSGTGGQPQHF
TGTGCCAGCAGCGGGACAGGGGGACAGCCCCAGCATTTT
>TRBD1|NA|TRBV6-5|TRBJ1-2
CASRNSGGYRDGYTF
TGTGCCAGCAGGAACTCAGGGGGCTACAGGGATGGCTACACCTTC
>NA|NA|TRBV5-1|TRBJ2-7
CASSSGPGSGYEQYF
TGCGCCAGCAGCTCCGGCCCAGGGTCCGGCTACGAGCAGTACTTC
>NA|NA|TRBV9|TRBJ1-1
CASGTGDMNTEAFF
TGTGCCAGCGGGACGGGGGATATGAACACTGAAGCTTTCTTT
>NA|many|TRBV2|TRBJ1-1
CASTDQGQMNTEAFF
TGTGCCAGCACTGATCAAGGACAGATGAACACTGAAGCTTTCTTT
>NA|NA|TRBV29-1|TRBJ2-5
CSVVGLGGETQYF
TGCAGCGTTGTAGGGCTAGGAGGGGAGACCCAGTACTTC
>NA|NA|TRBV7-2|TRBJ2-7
CASSEGGPSAYEQYF
TGTGCCAGCAGCGAGGGAGGACCCTCTGCCTACGAGCAGTACTTC
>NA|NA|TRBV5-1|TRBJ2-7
CASSLTVQGTYEQYF
TGCGCCAGCAGCTTGACCGTCCAGGGAACCTACGAGCAGTACTTC
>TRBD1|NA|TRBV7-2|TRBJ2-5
CASSNTGGQETQYF
TGTGCCAGCAGCAACACAGGGGGCCAAGAGACCCAGTACTTC
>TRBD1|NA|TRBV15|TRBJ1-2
CATSRDRDRDYGYTF
TGTGCCACCAGCAGAGATAGGGACAGGGACTATGGCTACACCTTC
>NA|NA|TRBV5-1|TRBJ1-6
CASGRAEDSPLHF
TGCGCCAGCGGGAGGGCGGAGGATTCACCCCTCCACTTT
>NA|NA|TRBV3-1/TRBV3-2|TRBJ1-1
CASSPKHQRGAFF
TGTGCCAGCAGCCCCAAACATCAGCGAGGAGCTTTCTTT
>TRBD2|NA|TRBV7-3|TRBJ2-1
CASSATRGSGEQFF
TGTGCCAGCAGCGCGACTCGCGGGAGTGGTGAGCAGTTCTTC
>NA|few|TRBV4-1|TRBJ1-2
CASSQTGNYGYTF
TGCGCCAGCAGCCAGACGGGAAACTATGGCTACACCTTC
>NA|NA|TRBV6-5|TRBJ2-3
CASSWGGQGRDTQYF
TGTGCCAGCAGTTGGGGGGGGCAGGGGAGGGATACGCAGTATTTT
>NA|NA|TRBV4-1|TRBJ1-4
CASSQVGRGANEKLFF
TGCGCCAGCAGCCAAGTCGGCAGGGGAGCTAATGAAAAACTGTTTTTT